This T cell receptor beta chain was found in a study of cytomegalovirus exposure and HLA in healthy donors. Study results and limitations: An ancestry cluster, one associated with Asian ancestry, reportedly showed fewer N-insertions than the approximately 670-donor mean in a later analysis.

Notes on this clone: The target antigen is unknown.

PCR used 60 Vbeta primers and 13 Jbeta primers. The assay was immunoSEQ multiplex PCR, and TCRdb's table has in-frame clones only and misses some. This sample has 110,000 to 150,000 clones, with 75% to 90% found just once. This CDR3 is 16 amino acids long. V gene TRBV12-2 combines with J gene TRBJ1-5. TRBV12-2 is a pseudogene locus. The TCR originated in a man aged 35-49 years in good health and CMV-seronegative. Sequenced material: PBMCs. As DNA, the CDR3 is TGTGCAAGTCGCTTCAAGGCGGGAAATAGCAATCAGCCCCAGCATTTT. Amino acid sequence: CASRFKAGNSNQPQHF.